The rows below give T cell receptor beta chains drawn from one sample of a study of T cells in Graves' hyperthyroidism and ophthalmopathy. One entry per CDR3 protein results from TCRdb running MiXCR on the multiplex PCR reads. The sample carries approximately 560,000 distinct CDR3 sequences, more than 45% recorded once. Sequenced input: peripheral blood or thyroid tissue (not recorded which). The source is a woman between 18 and 29 years old with Graves' hyperthyroidism. Both conserved end residues are part of each CDR3. Each record gives: clone size, D gene, J gene, V gene, CDR3 protein, CDR3 DNA. D genes are given only for firm matches. Part of the rows lack a size; the others show once, few, many or a class for expanded clones.

clone_size: once; d_call: .; j_call: TRBJ2-5; v_call: TRBV25-1; cdr3_aa: CASSAQPAGWETQYF; cdr3_nt: TGTGCCAGCAGTGCGCAACCCGCGGGGTGGGAGACCCAGTACTTC
clone_size: many; d_call: .; j_call: TRBJ1-1; v_call: TRBV2; cdr3_aa: CASRKVGTEAFF; cdr3_nt: TGTGCCAGCAGGAAGGTAGGCACTGAAGCTTTCTTT
clone_size: few; d_call: .; j_call: TRBJ1-1; v_call: TRBV2; cdr3_aa: CASRLEGNTEAFF; cdr3_nt: TGTGCCAGCAGACTAGAGGGGAACACTGAAGCTTTCTTT
clone_size: few; d_call: TRBD1; j_call: TRBJ1-6; v_call: TRBV9; cdr3_aa: CASSPGTGATRPLHF; cdr3_nt: TGTGCCAGCAGCCCCGGGACAGGGGCCACCCGACCCCTCCACTTT
clone_size: .; d_call: TRBD1; j_call: TRBJ2-7; v_call: TRBV7-9; cdr3_aa: CASSLAQGFYEQYF; cdr3_nt: TGTGCCAGCAGCTTGGCACAGGGGTTCTACGAGCAGTACTTC
clone_size: .; d_call: .; j_call: TRBJ1-2; v_call: TRBV29-1; cdr3_aa: CSVGGRGIHGYTF; cdr3_nt: TGCAGCGTTGGGGGCAGGGGAATTCATGGCTACACCTTC
clone_size: .; d_call: .; j_call: TRBJ1-2; v_call: TRBV10-3; cdr3_aa: CAISLTSYGYTF; cdr3_nt: TGTGCCATCAGTCTAACATCGTATGGCTACACCTTC
clone_size: .; d_call: .; j_call: TRBJ1-2; v_call: TRBV14; cdr3_aa: CASSQDDYGYTF; cdr3_nt: TGTGCCAGCAGCCAAGACGACTATGGCTACACCTTC
clone_size: .; d_call: TRBD2; j_call: TRBJ2-3; v_call: TRBV7-9; cdr3_aa: CASSRTPSGGTDTQYF; cdr3_nt: TGTGCTAGCAGCCGAACACCTAGCGGGGGTACAGATACGCAGTATTTT
clone_size: .; d_call: TRBD2; j_call: TRBJ2-2; v_call: TRBV2; cdr3_aa: CASRTSGTAGELFF; cdr3_nt: TGTGCCAGCAGGACTAGCGGGACTGCCGGGGAGCTGTTTTTT
clone_size: .; d_call: TRBD1; j_call: TRBJ1-2; v_call: TRBV10-3; cdr3_aa: CAIAPTGSNGYTF; cdr3_nt: TGTGCCATTGCCCCGACAGGGTCGAATGGCTACACCTTC
clone_size: few; d_call: TRBD1; j_call: TRBJ1-1; v_call: TRBV2; cdr3_aa: CASSPRTGKGNTEAFF; cdr3_nt: TGTGCCAGCAGCCCTCGGACAGGGAAAGGGAACACTGAAGCTTTCTTT
clone_size: .; d_call: .; j_call: TRBJ2-7; v_call: TRBV7-9; cdr3_aa: CASSSGTLSSHEQYF; cdr3_nt: TGTGCCAGCAGCTCCGGGACACTTAGCTCCCACGAGCAGTACTTC
clone_size: .; d_call: .; j_call: TRBJ1-3; v_call: TRBV7-2; cdr3_aa: CASSLAGATGNTIYF; cdr3_nt: TGTGCCAGCAGCTTAGCAGGGGCTACTGGAAACACCATATATTTT
clone_size: .; d_call: .; j_call: TRBJ1-5; v_call: TRBV20-1; cdr3_aa: CSGAYGNQPQHF; cdr3_nt: TGCAGTGGGGCATATGGCAATCAGCCCCAGCATTTT
clone_size: few; d_call: .; j_call: TRBJ1-2; v_call: TRBV7-8; cdr3_aa: CASSLEGLSYGYTF; cdr3_nt: TGTGCCAGCAGCTTAGAGGGTTTAAGCTATGGCTACACCTTC
clone_size: few; d_call: .; j_call: TRBJ2-6; v_call: TRBV7-9; cdr3_aa: CASSLKYVFGSGANVLTF; cdr3_nt: TGTGCCAGCAGCTTAAAATACGTATTTGGCTCTGGGGCCAACGTCCTGACTTTC
clone_size: .; d_call: .; j_call: TRBJ1-1; v_call: TRBV29-1; cdr3_aa: CSAEGQATEAFF; cdr3_nt: TGCAGCGCAGAAGGGCAGGCGACTGAAGCTTTCTTT
clone_size: many; d_call: .; j_call: TRBJ2-7; v_call: TRBV7-9; cdr3_aa: CASSRLVEQYF; cdr3_nt: TGTGCCAGCAGCCGCTTGGTCGAGCAGTACTTC
clone_size: .; d_call: .; j_call: TRBJ1-6; v_call: TRBV7-9; cdr3_aa: CASSWTDSPLHF; cdr3_nt: TGTGCCAGCAGCTGGACGGATTCACCCCTCCACTTT
clone_size: many; d_call: .; j_call: TRBJ1-3; v_call: TRBV29-1; cdr3_aa: CSVVGAGNDSGNTIYF; cdr3_nt: TGCAGCGTTGTAGGCGCAGGGAATGACTCTGGAAACACCATATATTTT
clone_size: few; d_call: .; j_call: TRBJ1-1; v_call: TRBV19; cdr3_aa: CASSINRGEAFF; cdr3_nt: TGTGCCAGTAGTATCAACCGGGGTGAAGCTTTCTTT
clone_size: many; d_call: .; j_call: TRBJ2-5; v_call: TRBV29-1; cdr3_aa: CSVRSSPQETQYF; cdr3_nt: TGCAGCGTTAGGTCTAGTCCTCAAGAGACCCAGTACTTC
clone_size: few; d_call: .; j_call: TRBJ1-2; v_call: TRBV11-2; cdr3_aa: CASSLDGDYYGYTF; cdr3_nt: TGTGCCAGCAGCTTAGACGGGGACTACTATGGCTACACCTTC